This entry lists 5 T cell receptor beta chains sequenced from one sample in a study of shared clonotypes between healthy human individuals. TCRdb's table, derived via immunoSEQ multiplex PCR, lists solely in-frame clones and lacks some. The table includes 1,400,000 or so clones, around 98.5% detected once. The sequencing sample was made of naive CD4+ T cells sorted from blood. Described subset: CD45RA+ positively selected. The receptors were sampled from a man younger than 40 in good health.

The chain employs TRBV7-9 and TRBJ1-2, with D possibly being TRBD1 (5 bases). The CDR3 loop spans 14 amino acids. The germline V gene has CDR1 SEHNR and CDR2 FQNEAQ (reference sequence). V was cut by 3 bases and J by 0 bases, with 8 bases left in between. The CDR3 here is CASSFRVSNYGYTF. The CDR3 nucleotides read TGTGCCAGCAGCTTCAGGGTGTCTAACTATGGCTACACCTTC.

The CDR3 spells CASSFGGDSRETQYF. In DNA, the CDR3 is TGCGCCAGCAGCTTCGGGGGGGACAGCCGAGAGACCCAGTACTTC. The rearrangement joins TRBV5-1 to TRBJ2-5; the D gene is possibly TRBD2 (8 bases). This CDR3 is 15 amino acids long. V lost 2 bases and J 4 bases, leaving 15 bases between the germline ends. The germline gives CDR1 SGHRS, CDR2 YFSETQ.

A single count supports this clone. The gene calls are TRBV7-9 and TRBJ2-2, with a weak D call TRBD1 (6 bases). CDR1 is SEHNR and CDR2 is FQNEAQ in the germline V gene (reference sequence). The CDR3 totals 15 residues. V was shortened by 3 bases and J by 0 bases, with 8 bases between the two germline ends. The CDR3 sequence: CASSFYRANTGELFF. CDR3 DNA sequence: TGTGCCAGCAGCTTTTACAGGGCGAACACCGGGGAGCTGTTTTTT.

To note about this clone: This specimen includes other DNA sequences encoding the same CDR3. The chain is built from TRBV28 and TRBJ2-3; 8 nucleotides line up with TRBD2. This CDR3 has 13 amino acids. Trimming at V came to 8 bases and at J to 0 bases, leaving 1 base not matched to a gene. Germline V lookup: CDR1 MDHEN, CDR2 SYDVKM. The CDR3 DNA sequence: TGTGCCAGCCGGGAGGGTAGCACAGATACGCAGTATTTT. This translates into CASREGSTDTQYF.

In regard to this clone: The same CDR3 also results from other DNA sequences found in this sample. The chain has TRBV28 and TRBJ2-7; 8 bases are a match to TRBD1. The CDR3 is made up of 14 amino acids. With V trimmed by 4 bases and J by 2 bases, 4 bases remained unmatched. The V gene's germline CDR1 is MDHEN and CDR2 SYDVKM. The CDR3 DNA is TGTGCCAGCAGTTCCCCGGGACAGGCCTACGAGCAGTACTTC. Its protein is CASSSPGQAYEQYF.